The sequence of this T cell receptor (beta chain) was determined in a study of tumor-infiltrating lymphocytes in oesophageal squamous cell carcinoma. TCRdb analysed the PCR reads with MiXCR anew, one entry per CDR3 protein. In the table there are around 15,000 distinct CDR3 sequences, roughly 55% of which are singletons. The source material was esophageal tumor tissue. The clonotype comes from a male donor with esophageal squamous cell carcinoma.

Here the CDR3 reads CASSDRARTEAFF. The CDR3 DNA reads as TGTGCCAGCAGTGACAGGGCGAGAACTGAAGCTTTCTTT. The chain uses TRBV27 and TRBJ1-1; 7 nucleotides match TRBD1. V was clipped by 5 bases and J by 5 bases; unmatched bases: 5. The CDR3 is 13 amino acids. Germline lookup yields CDR1 MNHEY and CDR2 SMNVEV (reference sequence).